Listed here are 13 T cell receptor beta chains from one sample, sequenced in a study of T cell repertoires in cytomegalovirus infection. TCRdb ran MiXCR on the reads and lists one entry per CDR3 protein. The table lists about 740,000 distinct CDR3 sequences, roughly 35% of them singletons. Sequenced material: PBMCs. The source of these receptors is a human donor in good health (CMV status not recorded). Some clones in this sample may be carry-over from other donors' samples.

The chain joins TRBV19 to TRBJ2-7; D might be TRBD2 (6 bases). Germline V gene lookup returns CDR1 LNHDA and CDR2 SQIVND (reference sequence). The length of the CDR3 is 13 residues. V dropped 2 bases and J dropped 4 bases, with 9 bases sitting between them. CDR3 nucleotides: TGTGCCAGTAGTATAACCAGCGGGTACGAGCAGTACTTC. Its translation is CASSITSGYEQYF.

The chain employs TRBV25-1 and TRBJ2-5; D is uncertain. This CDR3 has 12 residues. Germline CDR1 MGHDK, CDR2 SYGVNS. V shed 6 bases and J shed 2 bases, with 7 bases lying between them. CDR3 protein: CASRLEQETQYF. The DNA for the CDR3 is TGTGCCAGCAGGCTAGAACAAGAGACCCAGTACTTC.

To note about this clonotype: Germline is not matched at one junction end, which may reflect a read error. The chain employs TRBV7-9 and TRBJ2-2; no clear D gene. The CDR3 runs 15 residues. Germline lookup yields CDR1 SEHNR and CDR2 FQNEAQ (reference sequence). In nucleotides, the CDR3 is TGTGCCAGCAGCGCCCCCCTCGGCGTTACCGTGGAGCTGTTTTTT. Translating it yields CASSAPLGVTVELFF.

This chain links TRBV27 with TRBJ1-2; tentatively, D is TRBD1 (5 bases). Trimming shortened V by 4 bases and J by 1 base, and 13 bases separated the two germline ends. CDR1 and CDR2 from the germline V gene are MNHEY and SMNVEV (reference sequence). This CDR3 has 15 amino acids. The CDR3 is CASSSEGVGNYGYTF. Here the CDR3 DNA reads TGTGCCAGCAGTTCGGAAGGGGTCGGTAACTATGGCTACACCTTC.

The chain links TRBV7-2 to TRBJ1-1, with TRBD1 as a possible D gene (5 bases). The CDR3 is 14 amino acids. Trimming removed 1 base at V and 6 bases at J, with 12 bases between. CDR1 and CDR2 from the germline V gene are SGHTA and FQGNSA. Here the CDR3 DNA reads TGTGCCAGCAGCTTAGGGGGGGTTAACGCTGAAGCTTTCTTT. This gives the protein CASSLGGVNAEAFF.

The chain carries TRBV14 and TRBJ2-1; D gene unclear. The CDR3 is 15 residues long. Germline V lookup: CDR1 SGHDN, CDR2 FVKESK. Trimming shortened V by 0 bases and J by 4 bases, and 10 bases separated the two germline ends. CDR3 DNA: TGTGCCAGCAGCCAAGATCTTGGTCCTTACAATGAGCAGTTCTTC. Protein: CASSQDLGPYNEQFF.

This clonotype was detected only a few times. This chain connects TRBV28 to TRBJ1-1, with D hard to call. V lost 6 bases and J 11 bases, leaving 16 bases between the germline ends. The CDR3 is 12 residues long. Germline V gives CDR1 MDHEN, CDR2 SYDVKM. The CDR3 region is CASRGGLPSAFF. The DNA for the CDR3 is TGTGCCAGCAGGGGAGGACTGCCGAGTGCTTTCTTT.

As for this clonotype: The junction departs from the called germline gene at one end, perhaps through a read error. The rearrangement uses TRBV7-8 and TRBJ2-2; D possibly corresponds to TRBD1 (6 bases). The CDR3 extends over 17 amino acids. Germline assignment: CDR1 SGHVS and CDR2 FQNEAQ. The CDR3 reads CASSFIVGQPNIGELFF. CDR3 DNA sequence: TGTGCCAGCAGCTTTATTGTCGGACAGCCGAACATCGGGGAGCTGTTTTTT.

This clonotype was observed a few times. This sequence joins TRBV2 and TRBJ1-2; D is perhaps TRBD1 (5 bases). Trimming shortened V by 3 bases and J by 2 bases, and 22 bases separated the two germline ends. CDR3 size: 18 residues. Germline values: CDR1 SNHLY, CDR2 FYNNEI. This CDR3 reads CASSEPSGRDHSNYGYTF. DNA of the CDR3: TGTGCCAGCAGTGAGCCTTCTGGCAGGGATCATTCCAACTATGGCTACACCTTC.

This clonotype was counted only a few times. In DNA, the CDR3 is TGCGCCAGCAGCTTGGCGGGGGGGCGGGACGAGCAGTACTTC. Protein sequence: CASSLAGGRDEQYF. This chain joins TRBV5-1 and TRBJ2-7; 8 nucleotides agree with TRBD2. V dropped 0 bases and J dropped 5; count of bases not matched to a gene: 4. The CDR3 spans 14 residues. The germline V gene has CDR1 SGHRS and CDR2 YFSETQ.

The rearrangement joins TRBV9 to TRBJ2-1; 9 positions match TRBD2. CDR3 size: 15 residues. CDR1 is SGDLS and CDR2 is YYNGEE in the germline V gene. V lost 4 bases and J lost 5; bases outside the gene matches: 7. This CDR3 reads CASSPRTSVDNEQFF. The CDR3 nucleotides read TGTGCCAGCAGCCCCCGGACTAGCGTTGACAATGAGCAGTTCTTC.

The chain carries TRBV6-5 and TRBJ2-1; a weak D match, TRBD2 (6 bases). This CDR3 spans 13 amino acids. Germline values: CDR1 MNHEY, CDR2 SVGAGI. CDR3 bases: TGTTACAGTGGGGACTCGAATGTAGAGGAGCAGTTCTTC. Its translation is CYSGDSNVEEQFF.

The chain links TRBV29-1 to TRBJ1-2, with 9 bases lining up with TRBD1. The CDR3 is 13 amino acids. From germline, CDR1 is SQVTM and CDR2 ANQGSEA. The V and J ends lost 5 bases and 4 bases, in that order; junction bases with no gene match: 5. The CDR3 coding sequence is TGCAGCGTTAGGACAGGGGAGAGCTATGGCTACACCTTC. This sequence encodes CSVRTGESYGYTF. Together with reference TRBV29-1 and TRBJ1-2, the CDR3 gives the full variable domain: SAVISQKPSRDICQRGTSLTIQCQVDSQVTMMFWYRQQPGQSLTLIATANQGSEATYESGFVIDKFPISRPNLTFSTLTVSNMSPEDSSIYLCSVRTGESYGYTFGSGTRLTVV.